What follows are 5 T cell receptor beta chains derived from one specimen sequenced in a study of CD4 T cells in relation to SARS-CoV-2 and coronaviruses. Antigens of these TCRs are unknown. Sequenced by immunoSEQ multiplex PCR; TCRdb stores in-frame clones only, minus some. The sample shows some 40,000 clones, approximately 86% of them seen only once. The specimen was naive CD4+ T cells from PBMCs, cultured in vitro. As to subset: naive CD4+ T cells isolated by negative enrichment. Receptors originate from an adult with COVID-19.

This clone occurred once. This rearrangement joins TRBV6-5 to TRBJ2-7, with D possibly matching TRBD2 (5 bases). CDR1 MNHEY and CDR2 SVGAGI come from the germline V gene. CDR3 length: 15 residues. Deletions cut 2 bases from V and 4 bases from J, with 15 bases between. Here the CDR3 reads CASSYIGGSRYEQYF. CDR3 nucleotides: TGTGCCAGCAGTTACATCGGTGGGAGCAGGTACGAGCAGTACTTC.

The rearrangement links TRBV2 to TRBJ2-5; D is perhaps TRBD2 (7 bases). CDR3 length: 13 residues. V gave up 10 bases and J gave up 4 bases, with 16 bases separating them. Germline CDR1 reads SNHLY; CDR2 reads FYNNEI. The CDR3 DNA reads TGTGCCAACGAGGGGGGGAGGGGAGAGACCCAGTACTTC. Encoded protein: CANEGGRGETQYF.

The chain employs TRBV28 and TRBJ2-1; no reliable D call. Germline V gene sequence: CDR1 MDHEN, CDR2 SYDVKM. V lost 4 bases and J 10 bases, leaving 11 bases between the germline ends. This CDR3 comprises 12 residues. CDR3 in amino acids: CASSYPTPEQFF. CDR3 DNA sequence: TGTGCCAGCAGTTATCCCACCCCCGAGCAGTTCTTC. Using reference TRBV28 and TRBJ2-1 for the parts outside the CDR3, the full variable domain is DVKVTQSSRYLVKRTGEKVFLECVQDMDHENMFWYRQDPGLGLRLIYFSYDVKMKEKGDIPEGYSVSREKKERFSLILESASTNQTSMYLCASSYPTPEQFFGPGTRLTVL.

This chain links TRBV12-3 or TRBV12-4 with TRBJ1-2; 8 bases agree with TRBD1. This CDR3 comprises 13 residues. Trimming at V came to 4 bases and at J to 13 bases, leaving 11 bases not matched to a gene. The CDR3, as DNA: TGTGCCAGCAGTTCCACGGACAGGGTTCGCTGCACCTTC. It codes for CASSSTDRVRCTF.

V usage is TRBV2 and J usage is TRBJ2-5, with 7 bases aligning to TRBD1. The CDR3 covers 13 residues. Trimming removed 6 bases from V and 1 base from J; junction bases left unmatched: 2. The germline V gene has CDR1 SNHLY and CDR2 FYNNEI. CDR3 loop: CASRRTGQETQYF. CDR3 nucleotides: TGTGCCAGCAGACGGACAGGCCAAGAGACCCAGTACTTC.